The clone carrying this T cell receptor beta chain was seen more than once but under ten times. Its specificity is unknown. Production of TCR cDNA was by 5'RACE template switching, which also added a universal primer site and UMIs. TCRdb redid the calling of the 5' RACE reads with MiXCR, one entry per CDR3 protein. The table includes hundreds of thousands of distinct CDR3 sequences, around 20% detected once. The entry originates in a study of T cells after yellow fever vaccination. General study points: Contaminating bulk clonotypes could be abundant in FACS-sorted repertoires. Most primary-vaccination clones reappeared after the booster (about 95% CD4, 75% to 90% CD8). Clonotypes appearing in both CD4 and CD8 compartments existed, and their share was small.

The ends were cut back, 5 bases at V and 11 bases at J, with 7 bases in the middle. This CDR3 is built from 11 residues. V and J are TRBV12-3 or TRBV12-4 and TRBJ1-6; a possible D gene is TRBD1 (6 bases). The sequence was obtained from a young man who received the YFV17D yellow fever vaccine. The specimen was PBMCs, collected before the yellow fever booster vaccination. As DNA, the CDR3 is TGTGCCAGCAGTCCAGGGGCACCCCTCCACTTT. The encoded protein is CASSPGAPLHF.